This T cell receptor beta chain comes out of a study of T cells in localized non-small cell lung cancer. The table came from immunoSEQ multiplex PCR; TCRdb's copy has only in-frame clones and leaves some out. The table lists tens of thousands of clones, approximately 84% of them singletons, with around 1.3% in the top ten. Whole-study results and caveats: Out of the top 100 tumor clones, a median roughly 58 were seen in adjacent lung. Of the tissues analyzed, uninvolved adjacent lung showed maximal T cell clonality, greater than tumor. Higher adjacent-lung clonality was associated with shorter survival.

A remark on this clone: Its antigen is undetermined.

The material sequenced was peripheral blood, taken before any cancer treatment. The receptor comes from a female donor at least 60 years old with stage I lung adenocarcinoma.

DNA for the CDR3: TGTGCCAGCAGTTACTCGCGACTCGCCTACAATGAGCAGTTCTTC. Translating gives CASSYSRLAYNEQFF. The rearrangement links TRBV6-6 to TRBJ2-1; D not certain. The germline gives CDR1 MNHNY, CDR2 SVGAGI (reference sequence). This CDR3 has 15 residues. V dropped 0 bases and J dropped 2 bases, with 8 bases sitting between them.